This T cell receptor (beta chain) was captured in a study of neoadjuvant nivolumab and ipilimumab in lung cancer (dated by TCRdb to the early 2020s). In the study overall: Nivolumab was given at 3 mg/kg intravenously on days 1, 15 and 29, and the combination arm added ipilimumab 1 mg/kg on day 1 only. The primary trial endpoint was the major pathologic response (MPR) rate in the intention-to-treat population in each study arm. The trial treated 44 patients with operable NSCLC: some 23 were randomized to nivolumab monotherapy and around 21 to nivolumab plus ipilimumab. TCR repertoires in pretherapy (baseline) peripheral blood were compared with TCR repertoires in tumors resected at surgery after neoadjuvant immune checkpoint blockade. Matched pretherapy and resected tumor pairs were analyzed from seven patients, of whom four had been treated with nivolumab and three with nivolumab plus ipilimumab. What the authors observed across the whole study: TCR sequencing was performed in a small number of samples. TCR richness and clonality were greater in resected tumors than in tumor-adjacent uninvolved lung, and increases were seen in more dual-therapy-treated tumors. From pretherapy to surgery, tumor T-cell richness and clonality went up in three of three dual-therapy tumors, versus only two of four nivolumab-treated tumors. No significant correlation was found between TCR clonality and pathologic tumor regression, and only a single major-pathologic-response sample was available for the analysis of TCR clonality versus pathologic tumor regression. Pretherapy blood TCR richness correlated positively with richness in tumors resected after neoadjuvant therapy (Spearman R of about 0.81).

The time point label corresponds to: at surgical resection after neoadjuvant nivolumab +/- ipilimumab. Samples came from the phase 2 randomized NEOSTAR trial, which tested neoadjuvant nivolumab or nivolumab plus ipilimumab followed by surgery in operable NSCLC. To prepare the library, the immunoSEQ multiplex PCR assay was applied. Turning to the authors' computational methods: Repertoires were summarized in terms of richness and clonality, and significantly expanded and contracted clones between pre- and post-therapy samples were identified. TCRdb holds this immuneACCESS table with in-frame rearrangements only. Some clones are missing; in checked studies, unresolved V genes explain under half, and the rest has no known cause. V and J calls plus clone size are reproduced from that table; the DNA served to infer D and trimming. For this sample the table gives about 7,300 clones, of which approximately 89% were detected only once. The ten largest clones add up to 6.8% of the sample.

A remark on this clone: Which antigen it targets is not known. There are no base qualities to consult, and no much larger clone falls within one base.

From its cysteine to its phenylalanine, the CDR3 spans 13 amino acids. The read is trimmed to its CDR3 DNA, 39 bases read in frame from base 1. The germline V gene (reference sequence) supplies CDR1 LNHDA and CDR2 SQIVND. Trimmed from V: 8 bases; trimmed from J: 4 bases; junction bases lacking a gene match: 4. Material: tumor tissue, obtained after neoadjuvant nivolumab, alone or with ipilimumab, at or shortly before surgery. The receptor chain draws on TRBV19 and TRBJ1-3, with TRBD1 identical over 8 junction bases. This TCR was recovered from an adult with non-small cell lung cancer. DNA sequence: TGTGCCAGTGCAACAGGGGGAGGAAACACCATATATTTT. This encodes CASATGGGNTIYF. Where the CDR3 stops, the reference TRBV19 and TRBJ1-3 genes take over; the full variable domain is DGGITQSPKYLFRKEGQNVTLSCEQNLNHDAMYWYRQDPGQGLRLIYYSQIVNDFQKGDIAEGYSVSREKKESFPLTVTSAQKNPTAFYLCASATGGGNTIYFGEGSWLTVV.